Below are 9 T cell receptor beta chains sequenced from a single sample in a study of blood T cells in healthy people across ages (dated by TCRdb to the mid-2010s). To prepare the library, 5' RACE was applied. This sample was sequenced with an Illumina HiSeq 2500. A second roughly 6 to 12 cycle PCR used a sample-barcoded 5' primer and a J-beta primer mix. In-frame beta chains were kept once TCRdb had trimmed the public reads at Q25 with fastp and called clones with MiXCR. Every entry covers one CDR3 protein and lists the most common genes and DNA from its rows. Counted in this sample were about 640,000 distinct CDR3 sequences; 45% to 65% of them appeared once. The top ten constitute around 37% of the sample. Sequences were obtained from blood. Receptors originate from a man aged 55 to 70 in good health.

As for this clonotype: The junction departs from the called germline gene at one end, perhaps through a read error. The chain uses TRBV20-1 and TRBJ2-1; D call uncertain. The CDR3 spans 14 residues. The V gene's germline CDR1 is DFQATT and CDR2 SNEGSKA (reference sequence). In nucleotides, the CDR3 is TGCAGTGCTAGAGAACGCAGCTCCTACAGTGAGCAGTTCTTC. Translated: CSARERSSYSEQFF.

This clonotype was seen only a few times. The CDR3 nucleotides are TGCGCCAGCAGCCAGTTCGTAGGACAGGGCATAGATACGCAGTATTTT. This codes for CASSQFVGQGIDTQYF. The chain employs TRBV4-1 and TRBJ2-3; 8 nucleotides match TRBD1. In germline, CDR1 is MGHRA, CDR2 YSYEKL. The CDR3 spans 16 residues. The V and J ends lost 3 bases and 5 bases, in that order; junction bases with no gene match: 10.

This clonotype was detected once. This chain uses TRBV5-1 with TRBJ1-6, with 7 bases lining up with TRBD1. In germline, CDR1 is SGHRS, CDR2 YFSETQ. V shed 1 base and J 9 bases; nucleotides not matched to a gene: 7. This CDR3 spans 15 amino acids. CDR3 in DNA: TGCGCCAGCAGCTTGACAGGGACAGCCGGTTCACCCCTCCACTTT. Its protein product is CASSLTGTAGSPLHF.

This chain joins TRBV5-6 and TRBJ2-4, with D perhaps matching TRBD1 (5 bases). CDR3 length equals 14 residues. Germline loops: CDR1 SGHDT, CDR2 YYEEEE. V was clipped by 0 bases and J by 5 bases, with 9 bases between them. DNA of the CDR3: TGTGCCAGCAGCTTGGCCCCCAGGGAAAACATTCAGTACTTC. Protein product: CASSLAPRENIQYF.

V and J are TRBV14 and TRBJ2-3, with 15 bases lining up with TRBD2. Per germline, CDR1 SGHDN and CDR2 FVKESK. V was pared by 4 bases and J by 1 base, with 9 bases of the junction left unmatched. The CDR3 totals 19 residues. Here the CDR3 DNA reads TGTGCCAGCAGCCCCCGGACTAGCGGGGGGGTTATGGGCACAGATACGCAGTATTTT. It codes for CASSPRTSGGVMGTDTQYF.

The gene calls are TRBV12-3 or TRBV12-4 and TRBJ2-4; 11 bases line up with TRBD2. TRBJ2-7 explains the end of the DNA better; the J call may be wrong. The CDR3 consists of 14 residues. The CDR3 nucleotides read TGTGCCAGCAGTTCTAGCGGGAGGTCGGGCGAGCAGTACTTC. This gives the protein CASSSSGRSGEQYF.

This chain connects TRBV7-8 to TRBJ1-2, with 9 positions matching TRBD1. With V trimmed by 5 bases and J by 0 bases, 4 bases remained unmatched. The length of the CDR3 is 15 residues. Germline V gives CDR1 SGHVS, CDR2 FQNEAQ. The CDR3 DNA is TGTGCCAGCAGCGGACAGGGGATAGCTAACTATGGCTACACCTTC. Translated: CASSGQGIANYGYTF. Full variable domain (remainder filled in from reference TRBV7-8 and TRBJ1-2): GAGVSQSPRYKVAKRGQDVALRCDPISGHVSLFWYQQALGQGPEFLTYFQNEAQLDKSGLPSDRFFAERPEGSVSTLKIQRTQQEDSAVYLCASSGQGIANYGYTFGSGTRLTVV.

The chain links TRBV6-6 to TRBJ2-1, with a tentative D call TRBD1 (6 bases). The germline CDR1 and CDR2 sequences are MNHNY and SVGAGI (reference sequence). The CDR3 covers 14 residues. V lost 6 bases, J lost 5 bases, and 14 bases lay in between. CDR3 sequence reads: CASSPDRNNNEQFF. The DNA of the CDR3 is TGTGCCAGCAGCCCGGACAGAAACAACAATGAGCAGTTCTTC.

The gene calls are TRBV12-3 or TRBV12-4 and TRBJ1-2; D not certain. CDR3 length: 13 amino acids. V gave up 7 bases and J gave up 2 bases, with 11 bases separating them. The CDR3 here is CASNLDGNYGYTF. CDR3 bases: TGTGCCAGCAACCTCGACGGGAACTATGGCTACACCTTC.